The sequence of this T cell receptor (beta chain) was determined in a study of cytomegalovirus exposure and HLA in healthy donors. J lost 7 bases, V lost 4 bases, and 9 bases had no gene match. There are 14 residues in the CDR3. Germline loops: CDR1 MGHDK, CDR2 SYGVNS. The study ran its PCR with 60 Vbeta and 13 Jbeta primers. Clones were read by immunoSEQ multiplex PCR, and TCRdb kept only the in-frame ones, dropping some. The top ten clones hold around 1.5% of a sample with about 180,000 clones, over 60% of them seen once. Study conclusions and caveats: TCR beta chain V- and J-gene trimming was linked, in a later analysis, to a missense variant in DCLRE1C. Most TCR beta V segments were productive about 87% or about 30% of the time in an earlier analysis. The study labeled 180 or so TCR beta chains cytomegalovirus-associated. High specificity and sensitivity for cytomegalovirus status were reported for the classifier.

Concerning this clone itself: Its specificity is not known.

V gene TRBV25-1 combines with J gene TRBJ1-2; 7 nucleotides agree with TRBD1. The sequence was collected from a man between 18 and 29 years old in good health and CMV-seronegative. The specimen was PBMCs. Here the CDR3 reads CASSGARGWGGYTF. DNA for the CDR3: TGTGCCAGCAGTGGCGCCAGGGGGTGGGGTGGCTACACCTTC.